This note documents a single T cell receptor beta chain sequence. Its antigen is still unknown. The germline gives CDR1 LNHNV, CDR2 YYDKDF (reference sequence). The length of the CDR3 is 13 residues. V was cut by 4 bases and J by 1 base, with 7 bases left in between. The data originate from a study of cytomegalovirus exposure and HLA in healthy donors. Findings and limits, study-wide: The classifier was said to identify cytomegalovirus status with high specificity and sensitivity.

60 Vbeta and 13 Jbeta primers were used in PCR. Only in-frame clones appear in the TCRdb table, and some are missing; sequencing was by immunoSEQ multiplex PCR. Here the sample spans around 200,000 clones, around three quarters being singletons. The receptor was derived from a woman between 45 and 60 years old in good health and CMV-seronegative. The rearrangement links TRBV15 to TRBJ1-1, with a weak D call TRBD1 (6 bases). The sequencing sample was made of PBMCs. The CDR3 reads CATSIRGNTEAFF. The CDR3 nucleotides read TGTGCCACCAGCATCAGGGGGAACACTGAAGCTTTCTTT.